This T cell receptor beta chain was identified in a study of Ad26.COV2.S vaccination and SARS-CoV-2 variants. For the study at large: Donor allocation was to the COV1001 Ad26.COV2.S trial arm. General observations from the study: Vaccine recipients had higher spike-specific TCR breadth than placebo recipients.

Treatment described: some 20 received Ad26.COV2.S at low or high dose, single or two shots; roughly five received placebo; per-sample allocation not given. Collection of samples fell on day 63 after the first vaccine or placebo injection. This clone came up once. The antigen remains undetermined. Assay used: immunoSEQ multiplex PCR; TCRdb lists only in-frame clones, some missing. The sample holds a few hundred thousand clones, approximately 90% seen once. V lost 6 bases to trimming and J lost 3 bases; unmatched junction nucleotides: 17. Germline CDR1 MDHEN, CDR2 SYDVKM. This CDR3 spans 18 amino acids. The chain is built from TRBV28 and TRBJ2-3, with TRBD2 identical over 8 bases. The sample in question was peripheral blood, obtained in a trial of Ad26.COV2.S vaccine versus placebo. This sequence originates from a person aged 18-65 years who received the Ad26.COV2.S COVID-19 vaccine or a placebo. CDR3 bases: TGTGCCAGCAGCTCGCCTACAGGGTGGCGGGGGGTTACAGATACGCAGTATTTT. This sequence encodes CASSSPTGWRGVTDTQYF.